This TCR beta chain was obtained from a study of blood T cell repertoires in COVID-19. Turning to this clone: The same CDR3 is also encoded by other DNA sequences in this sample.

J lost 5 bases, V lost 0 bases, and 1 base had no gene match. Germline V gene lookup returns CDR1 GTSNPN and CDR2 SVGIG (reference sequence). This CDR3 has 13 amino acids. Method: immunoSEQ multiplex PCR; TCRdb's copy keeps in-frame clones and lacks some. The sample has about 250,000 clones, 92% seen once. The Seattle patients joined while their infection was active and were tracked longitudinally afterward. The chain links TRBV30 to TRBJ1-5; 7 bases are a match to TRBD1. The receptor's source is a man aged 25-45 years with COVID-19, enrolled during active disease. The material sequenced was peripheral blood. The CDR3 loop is CAWSVQGDQPQHF. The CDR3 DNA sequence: TGTGCCTGGAGTGTGCAGGGGGATCAGCCCCAGCATTTT.